This TCR beta chain was sequenced during a study of cytomegalovirus exposure and HLA in healthy donors. The PCR used 60 Vbeta and 13 Jbeta primers. This table comes from immunoSEQ multiplex PCR, and its TCRdb copy is limited to in-frame clones, with some not included. The sample has 95,000 to 100,000 clones, roughly 70% seen once; the top ten hold roughly 10%. V trimming: 10 bases; J trimming: 6 bases; junction bases outside the gene matches: 12. CDR3 length equals 14 residues. Germline V gene sequence: CDR1 MDHEN, CDR2 SYDVKM. The source is a man aged 50 or older in good health and CMV-seronegative. The rearrangement joins TRBV28 to TRBJ2-3, with TRBD1 matching 8 bases. Input material: PBMCs. Here the CDR3 DNA reads TGTGCCACCCTACGGGCAGGGGGCCATGATACGCAGTATTTT. Encoded protein: CATLRAGGHDTQYF.